Below are 5 T cell receptor beta chains sequenced from a single sample in a study of blood T cell repertoires in COVID-19. Measured with immunoSEQ multiplex PCR; TCRdb has only the in-frame clones, and not every one. The sample has a few hundred thousand clones, about 86% seen once; the top ten hold around 7.4%. Sample: peripheral blood. The receptors originated from an older woman with COVID-19, enrolled during active disease.

V gene TRBV6-5 combines with J gene TRBJ1-2, with 8 bases aligning to TRBD1. Germline values: CDR1 MNHEY, CDR2 SVGAGI. The CDR3 length is 14 residues. Trimming cost V 5 bases and J 2 bases; bases outside gene matches: 4. CDR3 amino acids: CASSNRGWNYGYTF. CDR3 DNA: TGTGCCAGCAGTAACAGGGGGTGGAACTATGGCTACACCTTC.

Here the CDR3 reads CACPGHITGELFF. In DNA, the CDR3 is TGTGCCTGTCCGGGACACATCACCGGGGAGCTGTTTTTT. The chain carries TRBV30 and TRBJ2-2; tentative D call: TRBD1 (6 bases). V lost 6 bases and J 4 bases, leaving 12 bases between the germline ends. CDR1 and CDR2 (germline): GTSNPN, SVGIG (reference sequence). The CDR3 consists of 13 residues.

V and J are TRBV15 and TRBJ2-3, with TRBD2 matching 8 bases. The CDR3 has 14 amino acids. Losses at the gene ends were 9 bases for V and 1 base for J; bases not matched to a gene: 6. Germline CDR1 reads LNHNV; CDR2 reads YYDKDF (reference sequence). The CDR3 sequence is CATGVAGRTDTQYF. CDR3 bases: TGTGCCACTGGGGTAGCGGGGCGCACAGATACGCAGTATTTT.

The rearrangement joins TRBV29-1 to TRBJ1-1; 7 bases agree with TRBD1. The CDR3 length is 16 residues. With V trimmed by 2 bases and J by 4 bases, 13 bases remained unmatched. Per the germline V gene, CDR1 is SQVTM and CDR2 is ANQGSEA. CDR3 bases: TGCAGCGTTGAAAGGGGACAGTCGAGGGCTGGCACTGAAGCTTTCTTT. Translating it yields CSVERGQSRAGTEAFF.

The chain uses TRBV5-1 and TRBJ1-5; TRBD1 matches 7 bases. The germline V gene encodes CDR1 SGHRS and CDR2 YFSETQ. The J segment lost 0 bases and the V segment lost 0 bases, leaving 15 bases of the junction unmatched. This CDR3 region has 20 residues. This CDR3 reads CASSLGRSGGSKNSNQPQHF. The DNA of the CDR3 is TGCGCCAGCAGCTTGGGGAGGTCAGGGGGATCGAAGAATAGCAATCAGCCCCAGCATTTT.